The present entry profiles one T cell receptor beta chain with its context. Its antigen is still unknown. These data belong to a study of T cell repertoires in cytomegalovirus infection. Each CDR3 protein is one row after TCRdb ran MiXCR on the reads. The data contain around 750,000 distinct CDR3 sequences, 30% to 35% of them singletons. The clonotype originates from a human donor in good health (CMV status not recorded). Some clones in this sample may be carry-over from other donors' samples. Material: cultured CD8+ T cells from PBMCs, obtained from culture after CMV antigen stimulation.

The chain's CDR3 is CASRPGQGLSITGELFF. CDR3 coding DNA: TGTGCCAGCAGACCAGGACAGGGCCTATCCATTACCGGGGAGCTGTTTTTT. The genes are TRBV12-3 or TRBV12-4 and TRBJ2-2, with 8 bases that match TRBD1. This CDR3 has 17 residues. V shed 6 bases, J shed 5 bases, and the junction held 14 bases outside the gene matches.